The present TCR beta chain was sequenced within a study of vaccination effects on CD4 cells after COVID-19. V was pared by 10 bases and J by 5 bases, with 18 bases between. There are 13 residues in the CDR3. Germline CDR1 is SNHLY and CDR2 is FYNNEI. Isolating CD4+ T cells followed more than 9 days of culture. This individual tested PCR-positive for SARS-CoV-2 infection between March and December 2020. Either the mRNA-1273 or the BNT162b2 vaccine was given to participants as two doses. Concerning this clone: Its antigen remains unknown.

Sequencing was performed with immunoSEQ multiplex PCR; in TCRdb, only in-frame clones are kept and a portion is missing. The sample has over 35,000 clones; around 80% are singletons. The clonotype was recovered from a human donor who had a prior SARS-CoV-2 infection. The source material was CD4+ T cells from PBMCs cultured without peptide, sampled after COVID-19 vaccination. The chain recombines TRBV2 with TRBJ2-7; weak D call: TRBD1 (6 bases). The CDR3 DNA sequence: TGTGCCATTCGACAGGCTAGGCTGAACGAGCAGTACTTC. This encodes CAIRQARLNEQYF.